What follows is one T cell receptor beta chain and its context. Its antigen is not known. Germline is not matched at one junction end, which may reflect a read error. cDNA specific to TCR beta was made from approximately 0.55 ug of total RNA, with a constant-region primer employed for priming. A slightly modified ARM-PCR protocol with three nested multiplex PCR rounds produced these TCR beta libraries. Two initial PCR rounds of about 11 cycles each paired TRBV1-TRBV30 forward primers with a C-beta reverse primer. TCRdb ran MiXCR on the multiplex PCR reads and lists one entry per CDR3 protein. Of just under 55,000 distinct CDR3 sequences detected, about 68% appear once; the ten largest clones hold about 25%. The data originate from a study of tumor-infiltrating lymphocytes in primary liver carcinoma. Study in general: Both sexes were represented among patients, who were 30 to 69 years old. Samples returned roughly 3.5 to 8 million productive TCRbeta reads each. Read depth did not differ significantly between tissue types.

Both RNA and DNA were isolated together from about 19-30 mg of bulk tissue that had not been sorted. Whole-study findings and limits: Merely about 7.5-24% of top clones occurred in all five tumor regions.

Germline CDR1 SGHDN, CDR2 FVKESK. This CDR3 is 14 amino acids long. The rearrangement links TRBV14 to TRBJ1-1; unclear D gene. Sequencing used liver tumor tissue from sampling region 2. The subset was: tumor region T2, inferior pole. The sequence came from a middle-aged man with primary liver carcinoma and hepatitis B virus infection. For the CDR3, the DNA is TGTGCCAGTAGCCCAGGAACTGGGAATACTGAAGCTCTCTTT. Protein sequence: CASSPGTGNTEALF.